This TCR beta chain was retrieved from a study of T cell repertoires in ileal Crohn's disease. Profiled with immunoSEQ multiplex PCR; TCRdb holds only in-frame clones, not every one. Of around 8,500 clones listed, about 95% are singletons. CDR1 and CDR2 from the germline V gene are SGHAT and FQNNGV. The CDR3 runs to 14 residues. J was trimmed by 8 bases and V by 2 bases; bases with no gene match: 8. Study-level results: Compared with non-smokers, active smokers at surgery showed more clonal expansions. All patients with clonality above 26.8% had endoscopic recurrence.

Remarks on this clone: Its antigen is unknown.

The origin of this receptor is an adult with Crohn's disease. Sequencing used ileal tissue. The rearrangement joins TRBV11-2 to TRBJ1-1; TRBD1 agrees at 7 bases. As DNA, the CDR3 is TGTGCCAGCAGCTTACGATTAGACAGGGCCGAAGCTTTCTTT. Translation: CASSLRLDRAEAFF. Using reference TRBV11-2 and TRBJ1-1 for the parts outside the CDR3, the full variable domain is EAGVAQSPRYKIIEKRQSVAFWCNPISGHATLYWYQQILGQGPKLLIQFQNNGVVDDSQLPKDRFSAERLKGVDSTLKIQPAKLEDSAVYLCASSLRLDRAEAFFGQGTRLTVV.